This T cell receptor (beta chain) stems from a study of T cell responses to AZD1222 COVID-19 vaccine. Findings and caveats of the study: It should be noted that donors were predominantly white British and more often female, and clonal diversity was possibly underestimated.

On this clone itself: Its antigen is as yet unknown.

Produced via immunoSEQ multiplex PCR; TCRdb's table is partial and in-frame only. In the table there are 250,000 to 300,000 clones, 94% of which are singletons. This CDR3 region has 15 residues. Germline V gives CDR1 SGHKS, CDR2 YYEKEE (reference sequence). With 0 bases removed from V and 0 bases from J, the gap between germline ends came to 9 bases. The TCR was taken from an adult who received the AZD1222 COVID-19 vaccine. The rearrangement links TRBV5-5 to TRBJ1-1, with a tentative D call TRBD1 (5 bases). The sequencing here drew on peripheral blood, taken 28 days after the second AZD1222 dose. The CDR3 spells CASSLAAGLNTEAFF. CDR3 nucleotides: TGTGCCAGCAGCTTGGCCGCAGGGTTGAACACTGAAGCTTTCTTT.